Below are 11 T cell receptor beta chains sequenced from a single sample in a study of shared clonotypes between healthy human individuals. Assay: immunoSEQ multiplex PCR; the TCRdb copy retains only in-frame clones and omits some. Among some 2,100,000 clones listed, just over 90% were seen once. Naive CD8 isolation took CD45RO-negative cells positively selected for CCR7 and excluded terminally differentiated effector memory CD45RA+ cells. The material sequenced was naive CD8+ T cells from PBMCs. The receptors come from a man younger than 35 in good health. Some clones in this sample may be carry-over from other donors' samples.

The CDR3 sequence: CASSLVTGAEGDEQYF. CDR3 nucleotides: TGTGCCAGCAGCTTGGTGACAGGGGCGGAAGGGGACGAGCAGTACTTC. V gene TRBV5-6 combines with J gene TRBJ2-7; 8 nucleotides agree with TRBD1. V dropped 0 bases and J dropped 5; count of bases not matched to a gene: 10. Germline V gives CDR1 SGHDT, CDR2 YYEEEE. This CDR3 is built from 16 residues.

The chain carries TRBV9 and TRBJ2-3; D call uncertain. CDR1 SGDLS and CDR2 YYNGEE come from the germline V gene. Trimming removed 8 bases from V and 6 bases from J, with 7 bases in between. The CDR3 loop spans 10 amino acids. For the CDR3, the DNA is TGTGCCAGTGGTCTGGATACGCAGTATTTT. Translating gives CASGLDTQYF.

This rearrangement joins TRBV27 to TRBJ2-1; the D is unclear. V was trimmed by 4 bases and J by 3 bases, leaving 13 bases between them. The CDR3 consists of 15 residues. The V gene's germline CDR1 is MNHEY and CDR2 SMNVEV (reference sequence). CDR3 sequence: CASSSGTVGYNEQFF. CDR3 nucleotide sequence: TGTGCCAGCAGTTCGGGTACAGTTGGCTACAATGAGCAGTTCTTC.

This rearrangement joins TRBV28 to TRBJ2-5; D uncertain. This CDR3 is 14 amino acids long. V lost 5 bases and J 2 bases, leaving 12 bases between the germline ends. CDR1 is MDHEN, CDR2 SYDVKM, per germline. The CDR3 DNA is TGTGCCAGCAGTACCCATAGGCAGCAAGAGACCCAGTACTTC. Its protein product is CASSTHRQQETQYF.

The gene calls are TRBV7-2 and TRBJ1-4; 9 bases match TRBD1. Germline CDR1 and CDR2: SGHTA and FQGNSA. This CDR3 comprises 16 residues. The J segment lost 8 bases and the V segment lost 1 base, leaving 8 bases of the junction unmatched. CDR3 nucleotide sequence: TGTGCCAGCAGCTTAGATTGGGACAGGGTGTCGGAAAAACTGTTTTTT. Its protein is CASSLDWDRVSEKLFF.

The chain couples TRBV10-3 to TRBJ2-5; D is unresolved. V was pared by 3 bases and J by 2 bases, with 10 bases between. CDR1 and CDR2 (germline): ENHRY, SYGVKD. This CDR3 has 14 amino acids. In DNA, the CDR3 is TGTGCCATCAGTGAACGGGCCAGGCAAGAGACCCAGTACTTC. Its protein product is CAISERARQETQYF.

The chain recombines TRBV29-1 with TRBJ2-3; no clear D. Trimming cost V 6 bases and J 1 base, with 8 bases left between them. The CDR3 totals 12 residues. The germline V gene has CDR1 SQVTM and CDR2 ANQGSEA. Here the CDR3 reads CSVVLGTDTQYF. The DNA of the CDR3 is TGCAGCGTGGTCCTCGGCACAGATACGCAGTATTTT.

The J gene is TRBJ1-1, the V gene TRBV23-1; D remains ambiguous. TRBV23-1 falls under the ORF class, with uncertain function. Trimming pared 4 bases from V and 3 bases from J, leaving 9 bases between. The CDR3 has 13 residues. CDR3 DNA: TGCGCCAGCAGTCGCATAGGATACACTGAAGCTTTCTTT. Translated, it gives CASSRIGYTEAFF.

This clone was seen only once. This chain joins TRBV27 and TRBJ1-2, with TRBD1 as a possible D gene (6 bases). Germline CDR1 and CDR2: MNHEY and SMNVEV (reference sequence). The CDR3 is 13 amino acids. Trimming took off 6 bases at V and 5 bases at J, with 13 bases between the two ends. The DNA for the CDR3 is TGTGCCAGCAGCAAAGGGGGACGGTATGGCTACACCTTC. Amino acid sequence: CASSKGGRYGYTF.

This chain uses TRBV7-8 with TRBJ2-7; TRBD2 matches at 7 bases. The germline gives CDR1 SGHVS, CDR2 FQNEAQ. The J segment lost 2 bases and the V segment lost 5 bases, leaving 6 bases of the junction unmatched. The CDR3 runs to 14 residues. The CDR3 DNA follows: TGTGCCAGCAGCCCGAGTGGGAGGGCCTACGAGCAGTACTTC. Translating gives CASSPSGRAYEQYF. Using reference TRBV7-8 and TRBJ2-7 for the parts outside the CDR3, the full variable domain is GAGVSQSPRYKVAKRGQDVALRCDPISGHVSLFWYQQALGQGPEFLTYFQNEAQLDKSGLPSDRFFAERPEGSVSTLKIQRTQQEDSAVYLCASSPSGRAYEQYFGPGTRLTVT.

Regarding this clone: This sample also contains other DNA sequences that code for the same CDR3. The chain couples TRBV27 to TRBJ1-2; TRBD1 agrees at 7 bases. V gave up 4 bases and J gave up 4 bases; unmatched junction bases: 0. CDR1 is MNHEY and CDR2 is SMNVEV in the germline V gene (reference sequence). This CDR3 region has 12 residues. CDR3 sequence reads: CASSSGGYGYTF. The CDR3 DNA sequence: TGTGCCAGCAGTTCAGGGGGCTATGGCTACACCTTC.